This TCR beta chain was sequenced in a study of blood T cell repertoires in COVID-19. CDR3 length: 13 amino acids. CDR1 SGHTA and CDR2 FQGTGA come from the germline V gene. The V end lost 5 bases, the J end lost 2 bases, and 9 bases lay between the germline ends. Assay used: immunoSEQ multiplex PCR; TCRdb lists only in-frame clones, some missing. The table includes about 270,000 clones, 70% to 90% detected once. The sequenced material came from PBMCs or T cells enriched from blood (not recorded which). The TCR originated in a woman aged 45-59 years with acute COVID-19. This rearrangement joins TRBV7-3 to TRBJ1-1, with D possibly matching TRBD1 (5 bases). In DNA, the CDR3 is TGTGCCAGCAGCACGGACACAAACACTGAAGCTTTCTTT. Translating it yields CASSTDTNTEAFF.